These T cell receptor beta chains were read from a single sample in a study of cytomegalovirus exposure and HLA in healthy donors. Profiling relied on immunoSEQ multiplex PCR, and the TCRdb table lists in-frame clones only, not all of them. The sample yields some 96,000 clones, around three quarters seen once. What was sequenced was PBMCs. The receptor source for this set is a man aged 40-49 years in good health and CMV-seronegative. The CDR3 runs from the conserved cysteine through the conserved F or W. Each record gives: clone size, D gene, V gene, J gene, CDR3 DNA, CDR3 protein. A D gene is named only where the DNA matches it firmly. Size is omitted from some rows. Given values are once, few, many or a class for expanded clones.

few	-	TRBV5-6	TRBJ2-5	TGTGCCAGCAGCAACTGGGGAGGGGGGGAGACCCAGTACTTC	CASSNWGGGETQYF
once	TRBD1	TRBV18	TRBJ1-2	TGTGCCAGCTCATTGACAGGGAGAAACTATGGCTACACCTTC	CASSLTGRNYGYTF
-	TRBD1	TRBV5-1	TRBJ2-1	TGCGCCAGCAGCCGGGACAGCGCCAGCGAGCAGTTCTTC	CASSRDSASEQFF
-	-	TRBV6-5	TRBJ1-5	TGTGCCAGCAGTGAATCGTCCTCGGGTCAGCCCCAGCATTTT	CASSESSSGQPQHF
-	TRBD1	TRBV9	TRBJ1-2	TGTGCCAGCAGCGCAACAGGGGGCGACCCTTCTGGCTACACCTTC	CASSATGGDPSGYTF
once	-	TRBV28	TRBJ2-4	TGTGCCAGCAGTTACTCTAAAAACATTCAGTACTTC	CASSYSKNIQYF
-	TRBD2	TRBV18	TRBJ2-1	TGTGCCAGCTCACAACTTGAGCGGGATAGCTCCTACAATGAGCAGTTCTTC	CASSQLERDSSYNEQFF
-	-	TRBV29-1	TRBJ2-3	TGCAGCGTTGGGGGCGGCGGAGATACGCAGTATTTT	CSVGGGGDTQYF
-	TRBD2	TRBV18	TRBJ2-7	TGTGCCAGCTCACCACTACTCGGGAGGGAAACCTACGAGCAGTACTTC	CASSPLLGRETYEQYF
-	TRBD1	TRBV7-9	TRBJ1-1	TGTGCCAGCAGAGTTCCCCGGGACAGCACTGAAGCTTTCTTT	CASRVPRDSTEAFF
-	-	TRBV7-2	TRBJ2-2	TGTGCCAGCAGCTTGGGGACACGATACACCGGGGAGCTGTTTTTT	CASSLGTRYTGELFF
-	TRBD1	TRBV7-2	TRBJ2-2	TGTGCCAGCAGCCTAGGAGGACAGGGGATAGAAAGGGAGCTGTTTTTT	CASSLGGQGIERELFF
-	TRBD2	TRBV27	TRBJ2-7	TGTGCCAGCAGACCTAGCGGGGGGCATCAGTACTTC	CASRPSGGHQYF